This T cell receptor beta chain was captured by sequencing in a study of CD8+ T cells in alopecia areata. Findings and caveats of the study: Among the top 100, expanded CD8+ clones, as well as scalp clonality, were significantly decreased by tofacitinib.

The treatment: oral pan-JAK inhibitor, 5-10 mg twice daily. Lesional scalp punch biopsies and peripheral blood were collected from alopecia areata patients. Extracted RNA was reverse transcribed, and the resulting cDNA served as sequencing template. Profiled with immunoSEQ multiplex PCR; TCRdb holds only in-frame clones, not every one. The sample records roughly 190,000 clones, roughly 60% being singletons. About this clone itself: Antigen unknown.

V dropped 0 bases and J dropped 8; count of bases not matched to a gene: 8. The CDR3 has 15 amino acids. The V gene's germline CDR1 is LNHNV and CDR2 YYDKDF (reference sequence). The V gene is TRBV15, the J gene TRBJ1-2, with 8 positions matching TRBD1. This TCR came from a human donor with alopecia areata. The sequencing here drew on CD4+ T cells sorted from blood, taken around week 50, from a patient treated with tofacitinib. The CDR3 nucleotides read TGTGCCACCAGCAGAGATGACAGGGGCCCGTCGGGCTACACCTTC. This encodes CATSRDDRGPSGYTF.